These 16 T cell receptor beta chains were sequenced from one sample in a study of memory B cells and T cells in multiple sclerosis. Only in-frame clones appear in the TCRdb table, and some are missing; sequencing was by immunoSEQ multiplex PCR. This sample has 46,000 or so clones, with over 70% found just once. Stimulus-free culture yielded autoproliferating CFSE-dim and non-proliferating CFSE-high T cells, each sequenced separately. Replicate wells were pooled after roughly 7 days of stimulus-free culture of roughly 5x10^7 CFSE-labeled PBMCs. These TCRs are of unknown antigen specificity. Sequencing was done on a sample of PBMCs from blood kept in culture. These TCRs come from a human donor with multiple sclerosis.

This sequence joins TRBV29-1 and TRBJ2-1; tentatively, D is TRBD2 (6 bases). The CDR3 length is 14 residues. The germline gives CDR1 SQVTM, CDR2 ANQGSEA. V lost 6 bases, J lost 5 bases, and 17 bases lay in between. CDR3 sequence reads: CSVLGGQGHNEQFF. CDR3 nucleotides: TGCAGCGTACTAGGAGGGCAGGGACACAATGAGCAGTTCTTC.

The chain is built from TRBV10-2 and TRBJ1-1; D is uncertain. CDR3 length: 12 residues. Germline lookup yields CDR1 WSHSY and CDR2 SAAADI. Between the trimmed V and J ends, which lost 3 bases and 6 bases, there was a span of 8 bases. The CDR3 DNA sequence: TGCGCCAGCAGTGAATTTGGCGCTGAAGCTTTCTTT. Translated: CASSEFGAEAFF.

CDR3 amino acids: CASSPYDLAPTHSPLHF. The CDR3 bases are TGTGCCAGCAGTCCTTATGACCTGGCCCCAACACATTCACCCCTCCACTTT. The V call is TRBV27, the J call TRBJ1-6; D not resolved. Germline V gives CDR1 MNHEY, CDR2 SMNVEV (reference sequence). Trimming took 5 bases from V and 8 from J, leaving 22 bases between them. There are 17 residues in the CDR3.

V is TRBV5-1 and J is TRBJ1-1, with D unresolved. Germline loops: CDR1 SGHRS, CDR2 YFSETQ. There are 14 residues in the CDR3. V dropped 0 bases and J dropped 0 bases, with 6 bases sitting between them. The CDR3 DNA is TGCGCCAGCAGCTTGGGCGCCATGAACACTGAAGCTTTCTTT. The encoded protein is CASSLGAMNTEAFF. The full variable domain, its missing parts supplied by reference TRBV5-1 and TRBJ1-1, is KAGVTQTPRYLIKTRGQQVTLSCSPISGHRSVSWYQQTPGQGLQFLFEYFSETQRNKGNFPGRFSGRQFSNSRSEMNVSTLELGDSALYLCASSLGAMNTEAFFGQGTRLTVV.

The genes are TRBV19 and TRBJ2-2; 7 bases map to TRBD2. The CDR3 has 14 amino acids. Germline trimming cut 8 bases from V and 9 bases from J; bases unmatched to any gene: 12. The germline CDR1 and CDR2 sequences are LNHDA and SQIVND (reference sequence). This CDR3 reads CASGVGRGNRELFF. The DNA of the CDR3 is TGTGCCAGTGGGGTCGGGCGGGGGAACCGGGAGCTGTTTTTT.

The J gene is TRBJ2-4, the V gene TRBV19; D is perhaps TRBD2 (7 bases). Germline CDR1 reads LNHDA; CDR2 reads SQIVND (reference sequence). V dropped 5 bases and J dropped 1 base, with 12 bases sitting between them. The CDR3 runs 15 residues. This chain's CDR3 is CASSAAGAAKNIQYF. CDR3 DNA sequence: TGTGCCAGTAGTGCTGCGGGGGCCGCCAAAAACATTCAGTACTTC.

The CDR3 loop reads CASSSGDTTNYGYTF. The CDR3, as DNA: TGCGCCAGCAGCTCGGGCGACACCACTAACTATGGCTACACCTTC. The V and J genes are TRBV5-1 and TRBJ1-2; D not resolved. V dropped 3 bases and J dropped 0 bases, with 12 bases sitting between them. The V gene's germline CDR1 is SGHRS and CDR2 YFSETQ. This CDR3 has 15 residues.

This clone was picked up a small number of times. V is TRBV7-9 and J is TRBJ2-7; 7 nucleotides align to TRBD1. The V gene end was trimmed by 5 bases and the J gene end by 6 bases; junction bases not matched to a gene: 4. Germline CDR1 is SEHNR and CDR2 is FQNEAQ (reference sequence). This CDR3 has 12 amino acids. In DNA, the CDR3 is TGTGCCAGCAGCGTCTCAGGGGGCGAGCAGTACTTC. This translates into CASSVSGGEQYF.

The V gene is TRBV5-1, the J gene TRBJ2-4, with D unclear. This CDR3 region has 14 residues. The germline V gene encodes CDR1 SGHRS and CDR2 YFSETQ. The V end was cut by 3 bases, the J end by 0 bases, with 7 bases between. The CDR3 DNA reads TGCGCCAGCAGCTGGACCTCAGCCAAAAACATTCAGTACTTC. Translating gives CASSWTSAKNIQYF.

The J gene is TRBJ2-3, the V gene TRBV14; D is uncertain. Germline CDR1 is SGHDN and CDR2 is FVKESK. This CDR3 has 13 residues. V dropped 3 bases and J dropped 3 bases, with 7 bases sitting between them. DNA for the CDR3: TGTGCCAGCAGCCATTTCGGGACAGATACGCAGTATTTT. As protein: CASSHFGTDTQYF.

The chain uses TRBV15 and TRBJ1-2; D is undetermined. The germline gives CDR1 LNHNV, CDR2 YYDKDF (reference sequence). Between the trimmed V and J ends, which lost 7 bases and 8 bases, there was a span of 20 bases. The CDR3 length is 14 residues. CDR3 in DNA: TGTGCCACCACCTTTGGAATGATCCCGGAAGGCTACACCTTC. This codes for CATTFGMIPEGYTF.

This clone showed up just a few times. The rearrangement uses TRBV18 and TRBJ1-1; D not certain. Between the trimmed V and J ends, which lost 2 bases and 0 bases, there was a span of 10 bases. There are 15 residues in the CDR3. Germline V CDR1 and CDR2: KGHSH, LQKENI. The CDR3 DNA reads as TGTGCCAGCTCACCAATATACCCAATGAACACTGAAGCTTTCTTT. It is translated as CASSPIYPMNTEAFF.

The chain carries TRBV5-6 and TRBJ2-1; 10 bases agree with TRBD1. The length of the CDR3 is 15 residues. Germline CDR1 and CDR2: SGHDT and YYEEEE. Losses at the gene ends were 4 bases for V and 10 bases for J; bases not matched to a gene: 11. CDR3 nucleotide sequence: TGTGCCAGCAGCACCACACCGGGACAGGGGCGAGAGCAGTTCTTC. Its translation: CASSTTPGQGREQFF.

In its sample, this clone was seen once. One junction end does not reproduce the germline sequence, and a read error may be involved. The J gene is TRBJ2-7, the V gene TRBV11-2; D is unresolved. The CDR3 contains 14 residues. In germline, CDR1 is SGHAT, CDR2 FQNNGV. For the CDR3, the DNA is TGTGCCAGCAGCTCTCCGGGCGACTTGTACGGGCAGTACTTC. Amino acids: CASSSPGDLYGQYF.

The V gene is TRBV29-1, the J gene TRBJ2-1, with D tentatively TRBD1 (5 bases). Germline CDR1 and CDR2: SQVTM and ANQGSEA. Trimming removed 5 bases at V and 0 bases at J, with 11 bases between. The CDR3 is 14 residues long. CDR3 loop: CSVLQASSYNEQFF. The CDR3 DNA is TGCAGCGTTTTACAGGCGAGCTCCTACAATGAGCAGTTCTTC.

The CDR3 DNA reads as TGTGCCAGCAGTTTATGGGGTTGGGAGACCCAGTACTTC. This encodes CASSLWGWETQYF. This chain uses TRBV28 with TRBJ2-5; D uncertain. CDR3 length: 13 amino acids. The V gene lost 0 bases and the J gene lost 5 bases, with 7 bases spanning the gap. CDR1 MDHEN and CDR2 SYDVKM come from the germline V gene.